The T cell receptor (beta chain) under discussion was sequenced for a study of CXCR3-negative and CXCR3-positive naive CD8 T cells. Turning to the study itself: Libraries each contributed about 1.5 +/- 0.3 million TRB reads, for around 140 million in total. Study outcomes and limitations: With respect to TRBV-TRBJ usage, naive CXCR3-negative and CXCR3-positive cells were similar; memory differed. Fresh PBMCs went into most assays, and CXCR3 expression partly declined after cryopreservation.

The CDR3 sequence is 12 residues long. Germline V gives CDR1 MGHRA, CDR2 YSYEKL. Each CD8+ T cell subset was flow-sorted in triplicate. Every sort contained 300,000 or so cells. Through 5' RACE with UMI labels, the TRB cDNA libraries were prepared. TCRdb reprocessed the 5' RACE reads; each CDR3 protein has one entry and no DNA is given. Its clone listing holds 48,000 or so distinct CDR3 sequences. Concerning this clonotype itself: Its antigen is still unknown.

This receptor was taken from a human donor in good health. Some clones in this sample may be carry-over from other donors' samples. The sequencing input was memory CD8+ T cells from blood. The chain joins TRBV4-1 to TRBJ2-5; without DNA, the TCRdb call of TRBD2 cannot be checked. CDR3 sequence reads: CASSQGGETQYF.